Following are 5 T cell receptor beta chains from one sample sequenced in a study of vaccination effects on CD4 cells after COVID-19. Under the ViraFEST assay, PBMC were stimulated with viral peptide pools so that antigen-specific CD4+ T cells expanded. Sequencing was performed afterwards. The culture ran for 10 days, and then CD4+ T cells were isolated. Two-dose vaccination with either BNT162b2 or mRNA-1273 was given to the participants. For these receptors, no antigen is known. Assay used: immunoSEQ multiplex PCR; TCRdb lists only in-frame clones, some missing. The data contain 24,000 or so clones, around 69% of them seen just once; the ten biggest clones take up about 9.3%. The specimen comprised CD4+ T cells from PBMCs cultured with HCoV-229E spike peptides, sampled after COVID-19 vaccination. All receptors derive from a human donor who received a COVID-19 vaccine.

The CDR3 protein is CASSDSFGGKNTEAFF. The CDR3 DNA follows: TGTGCCAGCAGTGACTCTTTCGGCGGTAAAAACACTGAAGCTTTCTTT. This chain uses TRBV6-4 with TRBJ1-1; no reliable D call. Looked up from germline, CDR1 is MRHNA and CDR2 is SNTAGT. Trimming took 0 bases from V and 2 from J, leaving 13 bases between them. This CDR3 contains 16 residues.

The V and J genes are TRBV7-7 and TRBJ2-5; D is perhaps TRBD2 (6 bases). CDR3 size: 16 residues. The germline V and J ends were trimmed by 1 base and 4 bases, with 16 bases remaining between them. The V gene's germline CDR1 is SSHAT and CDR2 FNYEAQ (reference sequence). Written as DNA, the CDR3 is TGTGCCAGCAGCTTAGGAAGACTAGTGTTGGGAGAGACCCAGTACTTC. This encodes CASSLGRLVLGETQYF.

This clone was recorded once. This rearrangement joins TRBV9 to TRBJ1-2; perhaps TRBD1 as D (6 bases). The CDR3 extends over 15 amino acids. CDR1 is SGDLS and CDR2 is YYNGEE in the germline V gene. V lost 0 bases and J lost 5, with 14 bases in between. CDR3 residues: CASSVGEGGLYGYTF. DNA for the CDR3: TGTGCCAGCAGCGTAGGGGAAGGGGGTCTGTATGGCTACACCTTC.

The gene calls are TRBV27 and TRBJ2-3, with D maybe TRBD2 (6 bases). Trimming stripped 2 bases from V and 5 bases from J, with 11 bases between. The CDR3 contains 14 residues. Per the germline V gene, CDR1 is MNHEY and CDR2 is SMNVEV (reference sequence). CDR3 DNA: TGTGCCAGCAGTTTAGGTCGGGAGATAGATACGCAGTATTTT. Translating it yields CASSLGREIDTQYF.

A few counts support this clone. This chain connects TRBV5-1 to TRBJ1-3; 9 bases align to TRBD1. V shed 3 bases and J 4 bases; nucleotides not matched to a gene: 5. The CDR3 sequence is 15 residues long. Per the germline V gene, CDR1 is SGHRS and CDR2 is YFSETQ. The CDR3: CASSWTGEAGNTIYF. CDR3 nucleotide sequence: TGCGCCAGCAGCTGGACAGGGGAAGCGGGAAACACCATATATTTT.